The clone carrying this T cell receptor (beta chain) was detected only a few times. Its antigen is currently unknown. V lost 1 base and J lost 1, with 11 bases in between. Germline CDR1 reads LGHNA; CDR2 reads YSLEER. The CDR3 has 17 residues. The data belong to a study of blood T cells in healthy people across ages. General study results and limits: While age rose, TCR beta diversity per million T cells dropped in a roughly linear way. Lack of knowledge of donor CMV status possibly confounded expanded clonotype changes.

A sample-barcoded 5' primer and a J-beta primer mix were used in a second PCR of roughly 7 to 11 cycles. TCRdb reprocessed the 5' RACE reads via MiXCR and lists one record per CDR3 protein. The table shows roughly 1,000,000 distinct CDR3 sequences, with approximately 25% occurring only once. This sample also appeared in a second study, on T cells of mothers and their children.

The sequence came from a girl between 2 and 10 years old in good health. Material: blood. The chain couples TRBV4-3 to TRBJ2-6; D unresolved. The DNA for the CDR3 is TGCGCCAGCAGCCAAGGCCCCTATTGGTCTGGGGCCAACGTCCTGACTTTC. Its translation is CASSQGPYWSGANVLTF.